The subject of this entry is one T cell receptor beta chain. Its target is unknown. Unique molecular identifiers were in the cDNA, with template-switch universal primer binding. MiXCR was run by TCRdb on the 5' RACE reads, yielding one entry per CDR3 protein. This table has approximately 680,000 distinct CDR3 sequences, 7.1% appearing once. The sample belongs to a study of identical twins. Looked up from germline, CDR1 is MGHRA and CDR2 is YSYEKL. This CDR3 spans 15 amino acids. The V and J ends lost 6 bases and 10 bases, in that order; junction bases with no gene match: 12. Study findings and constraints: Weaker excess twin sharing was observed in beta out-of-frame sequences. Findings came from cross-sectional statistics, without long-term follow-up of donors. In monozygotic twins, models underestimated the sharing of out-of-frame TCR alpha.

This same sample was also taken into another study, of yellow fever vaccine responses in identical twins.

The sequenced sample was PBMCs. The chain combines TRBV4-1 with TRBJ2-1; 10 bases match TRBD1. This receptor was obtained from a woman between 18 and 30 years old in good health. The CDR3 coding sequence is TGCGCCAGCAGACGACCGGGACAGGGGTTCGGCGAGCAGTTCTTC. Amino acids: CASRRPGQGFGEQFF.